These 32 T cell receptor beta chains originate from one sample sequenced in a study of coeliac disease. Some clones are missing from TCRdb's copy, which holds only in-frame ones; the method was immunoSEQ multiplex PCR. The sample lists several thousand clones; 60% to 80% were seen once. The sequenced sample consisted of lymphocytes from the gut lamina propria. These TCRs come from a man between 60 and 75 years old with celiac disease on a gluten-free diet.

This clone was recorded a few times. The chain is built from TRBV28 and TRBJ1-2; possibly TRBD1 for D (6 bases). Germline V gene sequence: CDR1 MDHEN, CDR2 SYDVKM. CDR3 size: 15 residues. Between the trimmed V and J ends, which lost 7 bases and 5 bases, there was a span of 20 bases. The CDR3 nucleotides read TGTGCCAGCACCATTGTGGGCAGGGGTCCATATGGCTACACCTTC. It yields the protein CASTIVGRGPYGYTF.

V gene TRBV6-5 combines with J gene TRBJ1-2, with D unresolved. The germline V gene encodes CDR1 MNHEY and CDR2 SVGAGI. Trimming took off 2 bases at V and 8 bases at J, with 12 bases between the two ends. The CDR3 is made up of 13 amino acids. The CDR3 sequence is CASSYGGLGGYTF. The CDR3 DNA reads TGTGCCAGCAGTTACGGAGGGCTAGGAGGCTACACCTTC.

This sequence joins TRBV5-1 and TRBJ2-6; a weak D match, TRBD1 (5 bases). Trimming removed 7 bases at V and 5 bases at J, with 22 bases between. The CDR3 has 17 amino acids. Germline loops: CDR1 SGHRS, CDR2 YFSETQ. The CDR3 coding sequence is TGCGCCAGCGGCAGGGTATGTTCACAAAGTCGGGCCAACGTCCTGACTTTC. Translated, it gives CASGRVCSQSRANVLTF.

The rearrangement uses TRBV5-4 and TRBJ2-1; tentative D call: TRBD2 (5 bases). The germline V gene has CDR1 SGHNT and CDR2 YYREEE (reference sequence). CDR3 length equals 15 residues. V dropped 0 bases and J dropped 8 bases, with 15 bases sitting between them. The CDR3 coding sequence is TGTGCCAGCAGCTTGGAGAGGGTCGCGGGCCATGAGCAGTTCTTC. It translates to CASSLERVAGHEQFF.

The chain is built from TRBV2 and TRBJ2-1; D is unresolved. V gave up 4 bases and J gave up 6 bases, with 4 bases separating them. Germline CDR1 SNHLY, CDR2 FYNNEI. The CDR3 totals 11 residues. The CDR3 nucleotides read TGTGCCAGCAGTGGGCTCAATGAGCAGTTCTTC. Protein product: CASSGLNEQFF.

J is TRBJ1-1 and V is TRBV29-1; TRBD1 agrees at 10 bases. Germline CDR1 and CDR2: SQVTM and ANQGSEA. The CDR3 contains 13 residues. Trimming cost V 5 bases and J 4 bases; bases outside gene matches: 4. The CDR3 here is CSVIRTGGTEAFF. CDR3 DNA: TGCAGCGTTATCCGGACAGGGGGCACTGAAGCTTTCTTT.

The chain carries TRBV30 and TRBJ1-6; unclear D gene. The germline CDR1 and CDR2 sequences are GTSNPN and SVGIG (reference sequence). V was shortened by 7 bases and J by 10 bases, with 14 bases between the two germline ends. There are 12 residues in the CDR3. CDR3 protein: CASQTLGSPLHF. The CDR3, as DNA: TGTGCCTCACAAACCCTCGGGTCACCCCTCCACTTT.

A single count supports this clone. The CDR3 coding sequence is TGTGCCAGCAGCCGGGAACCCTACGAGCAGTACTTC. Encoded protein: CASSREPYEQYF. The rearrangement links TRBV2 to TRBJ2-7; TRBD2 might be the D (5 bases). V was clipped by 6 bases and J by 2 bases, with 8 bases between them. In germline, CDR1 is SNHLY, CDR2 FYNNEI. This CDR3 contains 12 residues.

The chain links TRBV6-5 to TRBJ2-1; 9 nucleotides match TRBD1. The V segment lost 6 bases and the J segment 3 bases; nucleotides outside the gene matches: 6. The germline V gene has CDR1 MNHEY and CDR2 SVGAGI. The length of the CDR3 is 15 residues. The CDR3 DNA is TGTGCCAGCAGACGATCGGGACAGGGCTACAATGAGCAGTTCTTC. This translates into CASRRSGQGYNEQFF.

CDR3 in amino acids: CASSGGDLETQYF. CDR3 coding DNA: TGTGCCAGCAGTGGGGGAGATCTGGAGACCCAGTACTTC. The rearrangement joins TRBV2 to TRBJ2-5; tentatively, D is TRBD2 (5 bases). Germline V gives CDR1 SNHLY, CDR2 FYNNEI. V lost 4 bases, J lost 5 bases, and 11 bases lay in between. The CDR3 has 13 residues.

This rearrangement joins TRBV5-1 to TRBJ2-5; a weak D match, TRBD1 (6 bases). Trimming took off 0 bases at V and 4 bases at J, with 7 bases between the two ends. The CDR3 is 13 residues long. Germline V gives CDR1 SGHRS, CDR2 YFSETQ. The CDR3 reads CASSLGGPETQYF. Here the CDR3 DNA reads TGCGCCAGCAGCTTGGGGGGGCCAGAGACCCAGTACTTC.

The chain is built from TRBV6-1 and TRBJ1-4, with 7 bases fitting TRBD1. CDR1 is MNHNS and CDR2 is SASEGT in the germline V gene. V trimming: 7 bases; J trimming: 7 bases; junction bases outside the gene matches: 9. This CDR3 contains 14 residues. CDR3: CASTPRTGVEKLFF. Written as DNA, the CDR3 is TGTGCCAGCACCCCAAGGACAGGAGTTGAAAAACTGTTTTTT.

J is TRBJ1-5 and V is TRBV6-9; D gene ambiguous. The length of the CDR3 is 14 residues. V was clipped by 9 bases and J by 6 bases, with 18 bases between them. Germline V lookup: CDR1 MNHGY, CDR2 SVAAGI. The CDR3, as DNA: TGTGCCAGGAGACTCCAAGCACGGGTTCAGCCCCAGCATTTT. This sequence encodes CARRLQARVQPQHF.

This chain uses TRBV7-4 with TRBJ1-1, with a possible D match to TRBD1 (5 bases). Germline CDR1 is SGHVT and CDR2 is SQSDAQ. V was trimmed by 7 bases and J by 5 bases, leaving 26 bases between them. This CDR3 has 17 residues. The CDR3 spells CASIPGGGRTRRTEAFF. CDR3 coding DNA: TGTGCCAGCATCCCGGGGGGAGGGCGGACGAGAAGGACTGAAGCTTTCTTT.

The rearrangement joins TRBV6-6 to TRBJ2-7; 11 bases are shared with TRBD1. Germline V gene sequence: CDR1 MNHNY, CDR2 SVGAGI (reference sequence). The CDR3 length is 15 residues. J was trimmed by 3 bases and V by 2 bases; bases with no gene match: 3. This CDR3 reads CASSYTGTGGYEQYF. The CDR3 nucleotides are TGTGCCAGCAGTTACACCGGGACAGGGGGCTACGAGCAGTACTTC.

As DNA, the CDR3 is TGTGCCAGCAGCCTTACAGGGGTCTCCTATAATTCACCCCTCCACTTT. Its translation is CASSLTGVSYNSPLHF. The rearrangement links TRBV27 to TRBJ1-6, with 7 bases matching TRBD1. The germline CDR1 and CDR2 sequences are MNHEY and SMNVEV (reference sequence). V shed 6 bases, J shed 0 bases, and the junction held 5 bases outside the gene matches. The CDR3 has 16 residues.

This clone has only one observation. This sequence joins TRBV11-1 and TRBJ2-1; tentative D call: TRBD2 (5 bases). Germline V gene lookup returns CDR1 SGHAT and CDR2 FQDESV (reference sequence). This CDR3 region has 12 residues. Trimming left V 2 bases short and J 9 bases short, with 8 bases between. The CDR3 loop reads CASSLIGGEQFF. The DNA of the CDR3 is TGTGCCAGCAGCTTAATAGGAGGTGAGCAGTTCTTC. The full variable domain, completed using reference TRBV11-1 and TRBJ2-1, is EAEVAQSPRYKITEKSQAVAFWCDPISGHATLYWYRQILGQGPELLVQFQDESVVDDSQLPKDRFSAERLKGVDSTLKIQPAELGDSAMYLCASSLIGGEQFFGPGTRLTVL.

V is TRBV28 and J is TRBJ2-7; 13 bases agree with TRBD2. There are 15 residues in the CDR3. Trimming removed 6 bases from V and 2 bases from J; junction bases left unmatched: 4. Germline V gives CDR1 MDHEN, CDR2 SYDVKM. The CDR3 sequence: CASSPGLAGAYEQYF. The DNA for the CDR3 is TGTGCCAGCAGCCCCGGACTAGCGGGGGCCTACGAGCAGTACTTC. The entire variable domain, with the rest obtained from reference TRBV28 and TRBJ2-7, is as follows: DVKVTQSSRYLVKRTGEKVFLECVQDMDHENMFWYRQDPGLGLRLIYFSYDVKMKEKGDIPEGYSVSREKKERFSLILESASTNQTSMYLCASSPGLAGAYEQYFGPGTRLTVT.

The rearrangement links TRBV5-8 to TRBJ2-5, with 14 bases fitting TRBD2. The CDR3 covers 18 residues. J gave up 4 bases and V 2 bases, and 10 bases lay outside the gene matches. CDR1 and CDR2 from the germline V gene are SGHTS and YDEGEE. In DNA, the CDR3 is TGTGCCAGCAGCTTTAAATTCGGACTAGCGGGGGGTACAGAGACCCAGTACTTC. This gives the protein CASSFKFGLAGGTETQYF.

CDR3: CASSSSDRGAKNIQYF. CDR3 nucleotides: TGTGCCAGCAGTTCATCAGACAGGGGAGCCAAAAACATTCAGTACTTC. The chain is built from TRBV6-5 and TRBJ2-4; TRBD1 matches at 8 bases. Unmatched junction bases numbered 5, after V lost 4 bases and J lost 0 bases. The CDR3 loop spans 16 amino acids. The V gene's germline CDR1 is MNHEY and CDR2 SVGAGI.

The chain recombines TRBV30 with TRBJ2-1, with a weak D call TRBD2 (5 bases). This CDR3 is built from 15 residues. Germline V gene sequence: CDR1 GTSNPN, CDR2 SVGIG (reference sequence). Trimming shortened V by 2 bases and J by 9 bases, and 20 bases separated the two germline ends. CDR3 DNA sequence: TGTGCCTGGAGTCTCACCGTGGCTAGCCGGATTGAGCAGTTCTTC. Residues: CAWSLTVASRIEQFF.

The chain links TRBV9 to TRBJ2-1; D may be TRBD2 (5 bases). Germline V gives CDR1 SGDLS, CDR2 YYNGEE. V gave up 1 base and J gave up 7 bases, with 12 bases separating them. CDR3 size: 14 residues. Here the CDR3 reads CASSVWQPGNEQFF. In DNA form, the CDR3 reads TGTGCCAGCAGCGTATGGCAGCCGGGGAATGAGCAGTTCTTC.

The chain employs TRBV7-8 and TRBJ2-3; D not certain. The V end lost 1 base, the J end lost 4 bases, and 6 bases lay between the germline ends. Per germline, CDR1 SGHVS and CDR2 FQNEAQ. The CDR3 covers 13 residues. CDR3 DNA: TGTGCCAGCAGCTTAGTGGCGGCAGATACGCAGTATTTT. Translation: CASSLVAADTQYF. The full variable domain, its missing parts supplied by reference TRBV7-8 and TRBJ2-3, is GAGVSQSPRYKVAKRGQDVALRCDPISGHVSLFWYQQALGQGPEFLTYFQNEAQLDKSGLPSDRFFAERPEGSVSTLKIQRTQQEDSAVYLCASSLVAADTQYFGPGTRLTVL.

The V gene is TRBV5-6, the J gene TRBJ2-3; D might be TRBD1 (5 bases). Looked up from germline, CDR1 is SGHDT and CDR2 is YYEEEE. The CDR3 is 15 residues long. V was cut by 2 bases and J by 7 bases, with 17 bases left in between. The CDR3 spells CASSLVGRAAHTQYF. In DNA, the CDR3 is TGTGCCAGCAGCTTAGTAGGCAGGGCCGCCCATACGCAGTATTTT. Supplemented by reference TRBV5-6 and TRBJ2-3, the full variable domain reads DAGVTQSPTHLIKTRGQQVTLRCSPKSGHDTVSWYQQALGQGPQFIFQYYEEEERQRGNFPDRFSGHQFPNYSSELNVNALLLGDSALYLCASSLVGRAAHTQYFGPGTRLTVL.

This chain connects TRBV2 to TRBJ1-5; 7 bases line up with TRBD1. The J segment lost 1 base and the V segment lost 10 bases, leaving 10 bases of the junction unmatched. This CDR3 contains 15 residues. Looked up from germline, CDR1 is SNHLY and CDR2 is FYNNEI. In DNA, the CDR3 is TGTGCCACCTCTTGGGACAGCCGGAGCAATCAGCCCCAGCATTTT. It codes for CATSWDSRSNQPQHF.

This clone qualifies as medium-sized (0.01 to 0.1%). J is TRBJ1-1 and V is TRBV28; no definite D call. Trimming pared 5 bases from V and 10 bases from J, leaving 14 bases between. The CDR3 covers 12 residues. Per germline, CDR1 MDHEN and CDR2 SYDVKM. The CDR3 is CASSPAGGRAFF. As DNA, the CDR3 is TGTGCCAGCAGTCCAGCGGGAGGAAGAGCTTTCTTT.

The rearrangement links TRBV7-9 to TRBJ2-7, with TRBD1 identical over 8 bases. The ends lost 3 bases at V and 3 bases at J; junction bases unmatched: 4. The germline V gene has CDR1 SEHNR and CDR2 FQNEAQ (reference sequence). The CDR3 has 14 residues. The CDR3 DNA reads TGTGCCAGCAGCTTGGACAGGGACGTCTACGAGCAGTACTTC. It encodes CASSLDRDVYEQYF.

This chain uses TRBV29-1 with TRBJ1-2; weak D call: TRBD1 (6 bases). The germline V and J ends were trimmed by 0 bases and 8 bases, with 13 bases remaining between them. This CDR3 is 13 amino acids long. Per germline, CDR1 SQVTM and CDR2 ANQGSEA. The CDR3 DNA reads as TGCAGCGTTGAAGATCGGGGGGGCTGGGGCTACACCTTC. This sequence encodes CSVEDRGGWGYTF. Combining the CDR3 with reference TRBV29-1 and TRBJ1-2 gives the whole variable domain SAVISQKPSRDICQRGTSLTIQCQVDSQVTMMFWYRQQPGQSLTLIATANQGSEATYESGFVIDKFPISRPNLTFSTLTVSNMSPEDSSIYLCSVEDRGGWGYTFGSGTRLTVV.

The chain recombines TRBV5-1 with TRBJ2-1; TRBD1 matches 9 bases. This CDR3 comprises 16 residues. The V and J ends lost 5 bases and 3 bases, in that order; junction bases with no gene match: 9. Germline values: CDR1 SGHRS, CDR2 YFSETQ. The CDR3 spells CASRMWDRALYNEQFF. The CDR3 DNA is TGCGCCAGCAGGATGTGGGACAGGGCCCTCTACAATGAGCAGTTCTTC.

V usage is TRBV7-9 and J usage is TRBJ2-7; 8 bases map to TRBD1. Trimming removed 5 bases from V and 5 bases from J; junction bases left unmatched: 11. Germline CDR1 and CDR2: SEHNR and FQNEAQ (reference sequence). CDR3 length equals 15 residues. CDR3 DNA: TGTGCCAGCAGCCTAGGGCTAGACAGGGGCGACGAGCAGTACTTC. Its protein is CASSLGLDRGDEQYF.

This chain joins TRBV5-4 and TRBJ1-1; a possible D gene is TRBD1 (5 bases). Germline loops: CDR1 SGHNT, CDR2 YYREEE (reference sequence). V was cut by 0 bases and J by 5 bases, with 11 bases left in between. There are 14 residues in the CDR3. The CDR3 protein is CASSLAVPGTEAFF. For the CDR3, the DNA is TGTGCCAGCAGCTTGGCAGTGCCAGGGACTGAAGCTTTCTTT.

The sample holds a few counts of this clone. V and J are TRBV10-2 and TRBJ2-1; 13 bases fit TRBD2. J was trimmed by 5 bases and V by 7 bases; bases with no gene match: 5. This CDR3 comprises 15 residues. Germline V gene sequence: CDR1 WSHSY, CDR2 SAAADI. CDR3 coding DNA: TGCGCCAGCATGCCGGGACTAGCGGGGAACAATGAGCAGTTCTTC. Translated: CASMPGLAGNNEQFF.